This TCR beta chain appears in the sequencing data of a study of cytomegalovirus exposure and HLA in healthy donors. The PCR had 60 Vbeta and 13 Jbeta primers. The assay was immunoSEQ multiplex PCR, and TCRdb's table has in-frame clones only and misses some. The data contain more than 80,000 clones, 81% of them singletons. CDR3 size: 13 residues. Trimming removed 5 bases from V and 5 bases from J, with 13 bases in between. Germline values: CDR1 SEHNR, CDR2 FQNEAQ (reference sequence). All donors participated as healthy donors of bone marrow. Sequencing input: PBMCs. The chain combines TRBV7-9 with TRBJ2-7; tentative D call: TRBD2 (5 bases). The receptor's source is a girl aged 2-10 years in good health and CMV-seropositive. CDR3 DNA: TGTGCCAGCAGCCCAGGACCGGGAAACGAGCAGTACTTC. This gives the protein CASSPGPGNEQYF.